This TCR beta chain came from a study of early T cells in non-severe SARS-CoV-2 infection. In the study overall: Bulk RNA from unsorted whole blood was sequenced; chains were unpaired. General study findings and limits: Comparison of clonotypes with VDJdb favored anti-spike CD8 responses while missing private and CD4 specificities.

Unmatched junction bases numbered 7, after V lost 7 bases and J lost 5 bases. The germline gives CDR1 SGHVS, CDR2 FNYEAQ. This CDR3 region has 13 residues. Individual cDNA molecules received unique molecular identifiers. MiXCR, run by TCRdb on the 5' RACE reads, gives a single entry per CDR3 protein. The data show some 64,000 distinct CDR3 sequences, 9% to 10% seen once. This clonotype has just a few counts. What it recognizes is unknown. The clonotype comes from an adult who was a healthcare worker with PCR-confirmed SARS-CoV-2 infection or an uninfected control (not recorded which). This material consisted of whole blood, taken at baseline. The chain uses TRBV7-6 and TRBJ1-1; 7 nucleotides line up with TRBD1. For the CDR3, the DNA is TGTGCCAGCACCCGACAGGGATTTACTGAAGCTTTCTTT. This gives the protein CASTRQGFTEAFF.